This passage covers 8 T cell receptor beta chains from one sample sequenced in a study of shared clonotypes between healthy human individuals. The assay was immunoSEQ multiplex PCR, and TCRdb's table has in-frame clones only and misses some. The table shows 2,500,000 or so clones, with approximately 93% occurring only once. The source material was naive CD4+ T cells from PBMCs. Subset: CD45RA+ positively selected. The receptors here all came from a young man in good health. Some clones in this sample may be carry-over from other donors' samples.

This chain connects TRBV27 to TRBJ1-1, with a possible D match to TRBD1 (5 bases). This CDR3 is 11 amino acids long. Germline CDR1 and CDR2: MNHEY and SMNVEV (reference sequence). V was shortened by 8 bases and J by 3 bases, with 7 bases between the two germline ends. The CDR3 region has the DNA TGTGCCAGCTGGGGCCACACTGAAGCTTTCTTT. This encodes CASWGHTEAFF.

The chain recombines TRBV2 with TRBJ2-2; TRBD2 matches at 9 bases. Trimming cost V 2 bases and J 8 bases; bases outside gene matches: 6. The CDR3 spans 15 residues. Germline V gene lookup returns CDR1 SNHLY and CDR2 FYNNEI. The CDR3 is CASSEPSGTRGELFF. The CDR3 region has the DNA TGTGCCAGCAGTGAACCTAGCGGGACCAGGGGGGAGCTGTTTTTT.

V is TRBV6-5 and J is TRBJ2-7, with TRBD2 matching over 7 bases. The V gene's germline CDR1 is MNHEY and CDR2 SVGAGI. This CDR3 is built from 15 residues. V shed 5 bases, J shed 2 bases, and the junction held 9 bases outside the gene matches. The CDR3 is CASSKFSGAAYEQYF. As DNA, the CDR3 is TGTGCCAGCAGTAAATTCAGCGGGGCCGCCTACGAGCAGTACTTC.

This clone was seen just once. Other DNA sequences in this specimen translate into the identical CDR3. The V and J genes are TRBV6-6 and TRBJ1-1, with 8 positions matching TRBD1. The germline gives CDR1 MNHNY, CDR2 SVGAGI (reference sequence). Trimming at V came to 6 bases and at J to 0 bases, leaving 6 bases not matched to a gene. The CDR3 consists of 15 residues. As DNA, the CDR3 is TGTGCCAGCAGCCTTAGACAGGGGATGAACACTGAAGCTTTCTTT. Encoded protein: CASSLRQGMNTEAFF.

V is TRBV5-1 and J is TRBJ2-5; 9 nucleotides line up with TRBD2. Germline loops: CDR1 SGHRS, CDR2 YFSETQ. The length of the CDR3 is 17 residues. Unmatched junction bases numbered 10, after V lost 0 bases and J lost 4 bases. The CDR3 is CASSLERAGGPGETQYF. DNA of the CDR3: TGCGCCAGCAGCTTGGAGCGGGCGGGAGGGCCCGGAGAGACCCAGTACTTC.

CDR3 loop: CAWSLGGGGNTIYF. CDR3 DNA: TGTGCCTGGAGTCTGGGGGGCGGTGGAAACACCATATATTTT. J is TRBJ1-3 and V is TRBV30; D possibly corresponds to TRBD1 (6 bases). V was pared by 2 bases and J by 3 bases, with 11 bases between. The CDR3 is made up of 14 amino acids. Germline loops: CDR1 GTSNPN, CDR2 SVGIG (reference sequence).

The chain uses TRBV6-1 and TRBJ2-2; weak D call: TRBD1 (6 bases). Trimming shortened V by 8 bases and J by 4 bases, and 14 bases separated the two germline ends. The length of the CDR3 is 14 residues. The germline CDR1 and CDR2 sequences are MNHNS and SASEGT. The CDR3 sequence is CASGQGSVTGELFF. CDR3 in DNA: TGTGCCAGCGGGCAGGGGTCGGTCACCGGGGAGCTGTTTTTT.

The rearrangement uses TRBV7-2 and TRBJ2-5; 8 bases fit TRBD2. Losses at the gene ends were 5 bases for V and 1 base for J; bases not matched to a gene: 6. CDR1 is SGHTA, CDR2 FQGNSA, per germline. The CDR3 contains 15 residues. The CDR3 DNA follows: TGTGCCAGCAGCAGCCAACTAGCGGTCCAAGAGACCCAGTACTTC. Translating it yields CASSSQLAVQETQYF. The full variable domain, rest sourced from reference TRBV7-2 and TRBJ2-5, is GAGVSQSPSNKVTEKGKDVELRCDPISGHTALYWYRQSLGQGLEFLIYFQGNSAPDKSGLPSDRFSAERTGGSVSTLTIQRTQQEDSAVYLCASSSQLAVQETQYFGPGTRLLVL.